This TCR beta chain was recovered during a study of T cell repertoires in cytomegalovirus infection. One entry per CDR3 protein results from TCRdb running MiXCR on the reads. The sample consists of 65,000 to 85,000 distinct CDR3 sequences, more than 25% of them appearing once. In germline, CDR1 is MDHEN, CDR2 SYDVKM. V was cut by 2 bases and J by 2 bases, with 7 bases left in between. The CDR3 is 13 amino acids. This clonotype was observed at least ten times. The target antigen is unknown. The sequence derives from a human donor in good health (CMV status not recorded). Some clones in this sample may be carry-over from other donors' samples. V and J are TRBV28 and TRBJ2-7; D may be TRBD1 (5 bases). The source was CD8+ T cells from cultured PBMCs, collected from culture after CMV antigen stimulation. The CDR3 nucleotides are TGTGCCAGCAGTTTAGCAGGGCCCTACGAGCAGTACTTC. This translates into CASSLAGPYEQYF.